A single sample is the source of the 2 T cell receptor beta chains below, sequenced in a study of control samples from healthy donors and cancer patients. Clones were sequenced by immunoSEQ multiplex PCR, and TCRdb holds only the in-frame ones, with some missing. The sample carries about 96,000 clones, about 92% recorded once. Input material: blood. Source of these receptors: a man in his late teens or twenties in good health.

The genes are TRBV7-9 and TRBJ1-1; D unresolved. The V end was cut by 4 bases, the J end by 0 bases, with 9 bases between. The V gene's germline CDR1 is SEHNR and CDR2 FQNEAQ (reference sequence). The CDR3 has 14 amino acids. CDR3 coding DNA: TGTGCCAGCAGCTCCGGCCTCTTGAACACTGAAGCTTTCTTT. The encoded protein is CASSSGLLNTEAFF.

The V call is TRBV9, the J call TRBJ1-1, with D unresolved. Between the trimmed V and J ends, which lost 4 bases and 1 base, there was a span of 11 bases. Germline lookup yields CDR1 SGDLS and CDR2 YYNGEE. The CDR3 is 14 amino acids. The CDR3 region is CASSSEGRNTEAFF. Written as DNA, the CDR3 is TGTGCCAGCAGCTCTGAAGGCAGGAACACTGAAGCTTTCTTT.